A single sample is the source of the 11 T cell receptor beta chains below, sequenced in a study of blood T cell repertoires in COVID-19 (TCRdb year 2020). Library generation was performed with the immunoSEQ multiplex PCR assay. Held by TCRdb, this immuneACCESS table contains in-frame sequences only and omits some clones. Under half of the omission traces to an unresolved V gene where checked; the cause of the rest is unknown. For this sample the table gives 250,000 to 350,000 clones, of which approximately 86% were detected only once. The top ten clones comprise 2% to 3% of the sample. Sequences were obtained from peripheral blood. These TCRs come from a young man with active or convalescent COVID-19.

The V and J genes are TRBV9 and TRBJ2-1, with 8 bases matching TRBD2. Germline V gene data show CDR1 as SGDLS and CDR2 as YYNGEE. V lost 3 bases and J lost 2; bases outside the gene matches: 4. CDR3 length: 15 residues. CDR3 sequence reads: CASSGSGNTYNEQFF. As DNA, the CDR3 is TGTGCCAGCAGCGGTAGCGGGAATACCTACAATGAGCAGTTCTTC.

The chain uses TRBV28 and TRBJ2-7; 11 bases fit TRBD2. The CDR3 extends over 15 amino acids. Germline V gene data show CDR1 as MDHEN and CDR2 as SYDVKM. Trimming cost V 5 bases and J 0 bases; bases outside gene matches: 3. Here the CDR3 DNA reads TGTGCCAGCAGTAGAGGACTAGCGGGCTCCTACGAGCAGTACTTC. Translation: CASSRGLAGSYEQYF.

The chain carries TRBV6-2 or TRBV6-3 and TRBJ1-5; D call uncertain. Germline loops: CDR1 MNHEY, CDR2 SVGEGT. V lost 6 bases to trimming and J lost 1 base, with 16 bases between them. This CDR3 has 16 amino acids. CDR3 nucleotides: TGTGCCAGCAGCCGGACGGGATTCGTAAGCAATCAGCCCCAGCATTTT. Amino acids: CASSRTGFVSNQPQHF.

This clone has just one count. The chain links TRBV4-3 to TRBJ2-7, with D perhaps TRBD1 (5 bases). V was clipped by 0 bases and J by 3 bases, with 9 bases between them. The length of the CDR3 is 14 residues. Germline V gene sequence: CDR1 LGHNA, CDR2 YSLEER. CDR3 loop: CASSQDPQGYEQYF. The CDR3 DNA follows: TGCGCCAGCAGCCAAGATCCCCAGGGCTACGAGCAGTACTTC.

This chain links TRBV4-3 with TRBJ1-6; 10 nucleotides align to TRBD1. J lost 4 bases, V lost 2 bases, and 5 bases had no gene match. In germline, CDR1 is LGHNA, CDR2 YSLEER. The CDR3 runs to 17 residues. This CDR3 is CASSQTPGQGYNSPLHF. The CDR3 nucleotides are TGCGCCAGCAGCCAAACTCCGGGACAGGGGTATAATTCACCCCTCCACTTT.

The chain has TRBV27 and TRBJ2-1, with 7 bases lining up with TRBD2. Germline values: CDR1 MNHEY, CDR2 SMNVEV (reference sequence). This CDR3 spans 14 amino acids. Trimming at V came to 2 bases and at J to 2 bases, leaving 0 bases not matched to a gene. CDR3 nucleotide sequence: TGTGCCAGCAGTTTAGGGACTACCTACAATGAGCAGTTCTTC. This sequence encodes CASSLGTTYNEQFF.

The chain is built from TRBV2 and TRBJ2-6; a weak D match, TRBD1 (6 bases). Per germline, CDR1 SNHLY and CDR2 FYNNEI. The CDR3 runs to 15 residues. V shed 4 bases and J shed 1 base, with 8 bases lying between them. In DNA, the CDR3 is TGTGCCAGCAGTGCCACAGGGTCTGGGGCCAACGTCCTGACTTTC. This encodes CASSATGSGANVLTF.

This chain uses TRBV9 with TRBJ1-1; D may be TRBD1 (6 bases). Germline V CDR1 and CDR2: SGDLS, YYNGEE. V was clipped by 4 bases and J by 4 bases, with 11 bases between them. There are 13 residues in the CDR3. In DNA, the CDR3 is TGTGCCAGCAGCTCGAGGGGGGGCACTGAAGCTTTCTTT. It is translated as CASSSRGGTEAFF.

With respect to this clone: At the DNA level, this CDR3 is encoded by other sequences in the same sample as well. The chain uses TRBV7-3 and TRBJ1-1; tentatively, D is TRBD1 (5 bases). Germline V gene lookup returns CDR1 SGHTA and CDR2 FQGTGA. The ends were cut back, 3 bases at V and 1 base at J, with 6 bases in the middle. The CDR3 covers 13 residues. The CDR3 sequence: CASSFGGNTEAFF. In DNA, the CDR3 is TGTGCCAGCAGCTTCGGGGGGAACACTGAAGCTTTCTTT.

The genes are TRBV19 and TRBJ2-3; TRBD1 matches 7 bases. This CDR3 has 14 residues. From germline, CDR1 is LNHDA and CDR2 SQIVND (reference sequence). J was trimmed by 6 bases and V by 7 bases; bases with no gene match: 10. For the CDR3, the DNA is TGTGCCAGTACTGCCCTGACAGGGACCGATACGCAGTATTTT. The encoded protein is CASTALTGTDTQYF.

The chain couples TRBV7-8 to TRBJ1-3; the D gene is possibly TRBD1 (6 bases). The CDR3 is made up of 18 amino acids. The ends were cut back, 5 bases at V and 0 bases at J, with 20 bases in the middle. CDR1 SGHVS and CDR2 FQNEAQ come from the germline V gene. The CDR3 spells CASSRFSGGLSSGNTIYF. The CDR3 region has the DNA TGTGCCAGCAGCCGTTTCTCGGGGGGGCTAAGCTCTGGAAACACCATATATTTT.